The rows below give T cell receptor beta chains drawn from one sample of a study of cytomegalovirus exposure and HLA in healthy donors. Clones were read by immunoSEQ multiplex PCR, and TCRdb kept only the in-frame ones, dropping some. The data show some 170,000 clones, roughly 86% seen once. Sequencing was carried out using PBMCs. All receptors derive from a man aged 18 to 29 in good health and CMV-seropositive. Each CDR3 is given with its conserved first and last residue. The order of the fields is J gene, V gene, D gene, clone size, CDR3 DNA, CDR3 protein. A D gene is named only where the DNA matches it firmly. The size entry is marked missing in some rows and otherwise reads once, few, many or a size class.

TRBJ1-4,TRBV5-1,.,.,TGCGCCAGCAGCTTGTATGGGGGGTCGGAAGAAAAACTGTTTTTT,CASSLYGGSEEKLFF
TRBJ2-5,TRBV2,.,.,TGTGCCAGCACCATGGGACTTTACGGGACCCAGTACTTC,CASTMGLYGTQYF
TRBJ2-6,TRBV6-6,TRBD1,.,TGTGCCAGCAGTCAACCGGGACAGCCTGGCGTCCTGACTTTC,CASSQPGQPGVLTF
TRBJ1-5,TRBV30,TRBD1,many,TGTGCCTGGTCAAGGGACAGGGTAAATCAGCCCCAGCATTTT,CAWSRDRVNQPQHF
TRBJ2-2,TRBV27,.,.,TGTGCCAGCAGTTTATCCCTATCCGGGGGGGAGCTGTTTTTT,CASSLSLSGGELFF
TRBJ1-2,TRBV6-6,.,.,TGTGCCAGCACTCCAGAGGACTATGGCTACACCTTC,CASTPEDYGYTF
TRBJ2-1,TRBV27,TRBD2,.,TGTGCCAGCAGTCCCCTACTAGCGGGGGGATTCAGGGGTGAGCAGTTCTTC,CASSPLLAGGFRGEQFF
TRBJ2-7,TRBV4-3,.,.,TGCGCCAGCAGCCATTCTTCCAGTCACCCCTACGAGCAGTACTTC,CASSHSSSHPYEQYF
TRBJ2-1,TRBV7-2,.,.,TGTGCCAGCAGCCCGCTTGCGCGGGGCACCAGGCCCTTCTACAATGAGCAGTTCTTC,CASSPLARGTRPFYNEQFF
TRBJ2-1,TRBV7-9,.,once,TGTGCCAGCAGCTTAGGCTCGGGTGGCTACAATGAGCAGTTCTTC,CASSLGSGGYNEQFF
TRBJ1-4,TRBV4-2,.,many,TGTGCCAGCAGCCAAGGGGAGAAGCACAACAATGAAAAACTGTTTTTT,CASSQGEKHNNEKLFF
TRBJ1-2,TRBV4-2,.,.,TGTGCCAGCAGCCAACAGGGTGCCTATGGCTACACCTTC,CASSQQGAYGYTF
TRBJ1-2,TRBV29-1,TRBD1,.,TGCAGCGCTATCGGGGCCAGGGGGAGAAATGGCTACACCTTC,CSAIGARGRNGYTF
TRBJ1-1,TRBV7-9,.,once,TGTGCCAGCAGCTTAAAGGGTACGGGGGACACTGAAGCTTTCTTT,CASSLKGTGDTEAFF
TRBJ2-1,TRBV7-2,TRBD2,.,TGTGCCAGCAGCTCCCAAGGGAGCGGGGGCGAGCAGTTCTTC,CASSSQGSGGEQFF
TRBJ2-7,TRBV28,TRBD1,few,TGTGCCAGCAGGCTGACAGGGGGAGGAGGGGAGCAGTACTTC,CASRLTGGGGEQYF
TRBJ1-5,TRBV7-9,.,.,TGTGCCAGCAGCCCCGGAGGAGGGATGTTAAATCAGCCCCAGCATTTT,CASSPGGGMLNQPQHF
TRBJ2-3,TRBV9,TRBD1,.,TGTGCCAGCAGCCCGCGACAGGGGCGCTTTAGCACAGATACGCAGTATTTT,CASSPRQGRFSTDTQYF
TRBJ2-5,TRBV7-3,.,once,TGTGCCAGCAGCCCGGAGGGGGGGCCGTGGGAGACCCAGTACTTC,CASSPEGGPWETQYF
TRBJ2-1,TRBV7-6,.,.,TGTGCCAGCAGCTCTTGGCCTGACTTGAGAAATGAGCAGTTCTTC,CASSSWPDLRNEQFF
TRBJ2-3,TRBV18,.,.,TGTGCCAGCTCACCAGCGGGGTTTAGCACAGATACGCAGTATTTT,CASSPAGFSTDTQYF
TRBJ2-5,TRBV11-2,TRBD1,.,TGTGCCAGCACCGGACAGGCGACGGAGACCCAGTACTTC,CASTGQATETQYF
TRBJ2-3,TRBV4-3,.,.,TGCGCCAGCAGCCAAGACAGATACACAGATACGCAGTATTTT,CASSQDRYTDTQYF
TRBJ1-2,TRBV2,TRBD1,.,TGTGCCAGCAGATGGGACAGGGAGGAGAGGAACTATGGCTACACCTTC,CASRWDREERNYGYTF
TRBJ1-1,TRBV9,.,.,TGTGCCAGCAGCCCTCTCAGGGGCGTGAACACTGAAGCTTTCTTT,CASSPLRGVNTEAFF
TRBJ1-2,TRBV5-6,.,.,TGTGCCAGCAGCTGGGGGGGAATCGGCTCCCTCTATGGCTACACCTTC,CASSWGGIGSLYGYTF
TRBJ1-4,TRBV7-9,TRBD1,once,TGTGCCAGCAGTCGACAGGGAAATGAAAAACTGTTTTTT,CASSRQGNEKLFF
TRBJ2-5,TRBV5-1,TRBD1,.,TGCGCCAGCAGCCCGGGGACGCGGACAGGGGGCGCCGAGACCCAGTACTTC,CASSPGTRTGGAETQYF
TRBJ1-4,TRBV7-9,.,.,TGTGCCAGCAGCCCGGGACTGGCTAATGAAAAACTGTTTTTT,CASSPGLANEKLFF
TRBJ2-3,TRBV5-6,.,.,TGTGCCAGCAGGGTCCCCCGGGGGGCAGAGTATTTT,CASRVPRGAEYF
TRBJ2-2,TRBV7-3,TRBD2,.,TGTGCCAGCAGCAAAGAGACTAGCGCCACCGGGGAGCTGTTTTTT,CASSKETSATGELFF
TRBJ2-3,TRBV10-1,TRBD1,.,TGCGCCAGCAGTGAGTCTCGGTGGACAGGGGGCAAAGATACGCAGTATTTT,CASSESRWTGGKDTQYF
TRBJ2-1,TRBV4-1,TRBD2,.,TGCGCCAGCAGCCTCTCTAGCGGGGGGGCCTACAATGAGCAGTTCTTC,CASSLSSGGAYNEQFF
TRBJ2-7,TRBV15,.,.,TGTGCCACCAGCAGAACCGGGACTTCTATATACGAGCAGTACTTC,CATSRTGTSIYEQYF
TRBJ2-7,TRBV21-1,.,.,TGTGCCAGCAGCAAAGACAGCTCCTACGAGCAGTACTTC,CASSKDSSYEQYF
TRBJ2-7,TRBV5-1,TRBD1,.,TGCGCCAGCAGCCTCCCGGGACAGCCCTACGAGCAGTACTTC,CASSLPGQPYEQYF
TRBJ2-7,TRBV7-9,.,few,TGTGCCAGCAGCTCGGCTGGACAGCCGTACGAGCAGTACTTC,CASSSAGQPYEQYF
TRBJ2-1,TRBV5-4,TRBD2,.,TGTGCCAGCAGCTTACTAGCGGAAAACAATGAGCAGTTCTTC,CASSLLAENNEQFF
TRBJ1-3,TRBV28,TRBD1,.,TGTGCCAGCAGTACCTGGGGGACAGGCGACGGAAACACCATATATTTT,CASSTWGTGDGNTIYF
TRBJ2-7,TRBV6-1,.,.,TGTGCCAGCAGTGAAGGTCTAGGCCTCTCCTACGAGCAGTACTTC,CASSEGLGLSYEQYF